The 21 T cell receptor beta chains below all came from one sample that was sequenced in a study of neoadjuvant nivolumab and ipilimumab in lung cancer. TCRdb's copy holds only in-frame clones and misses some; the assay was immunoSEQ multiplex PCR. The table has approximately 40,000 clones, approximately 89% seen once. Sequencing used peripheral blood, obtained before neoadjuvant nivolumab, alone or with ipilimumab. Receptors originate from an adult with non-small cell lung cancer.

This clone occurred once. The CDR3: CASSSQGAGVSEAFF. The CDR3 region has the DNA TGTGCCAGCAGCTCCCAGGGAGCTGGAGTATCTGAAGCTTTCTTT. The chain combines TRBV7-9 with TRBJ1-1; tentatively, D is TRBD1 (5 bases). The V and J ends lost 4 bases and 6 bases respectively, with 18 bases between them. Germline CDR1 and CDR2: SEHNR and FQNEAQ (reference sequence). The CDR3 consists of 15 residues.

The J gene is TRBJ1-1, the V gene TRBV7-9; 7 bases are a match to TRBD1. The CDR3 runs 15 residues. Germline CDR1 SEHNR, CDR2 FQNEAQ (reference sequence). The ends lost 5 bases at V and 1 base at J; junction bases unmatched: 7. DNA of the CDR3: TGTGCCAGCAGCGCAAGGACAGGCCAGAACACTGAAGCTTTCTTT. It is translated as CASSARTGQNTEAFF. Full variable domain (outside the CDR3, taken from reference TRBV7-9 and TRBJ1-1): DTGVSQNPRHKITKRGQNVTFRCDPISEHNRLYWYRQTLGQGPEFLTYFQNEAQLEKSRLLSDRFSAERPKGSFSTLEIQRTEQGDSAMYLCASSARTGQNTEAFFGQGTRLTVV.

The chain combines TRBV10-3 with TRBJ1-1; TRBD1 matches 9 bases. Looked up from germline, CDR1 is ENHRY and CDR2 is SYGVKD. Trimming removed 10 bases from V and 3 bases from J; junction bases left unmatched: 6. The CDR3 consists of 13 residues. The CDR3 sequence: CATRTGEYTEAFF. CDR3 sequence (DNA): TGTGCCACCCGGACAGGGGAGTACACTGAAGCTTTCTTT.

With regard to this clone: The sample contains more than one DNA sequence encoding this CDR3. The CDR3 protein is CASSPQETQYF. The CDR3 nucleotides are TGTGCCAGCTCACCCCAAGAGACCCAGTACTTC. The rearrangement uses TRBV18 and TRBJ2-5, with D unresolved. Trimming cost V 3 bases and J 1 base, with 0 bases left between them. The CDR3 consists of 11 residues. Germline V gene data show CDR1 as KGHSH and CDR2 as LQKENI.

This CDR3 reads CASSVLLTDTQYF. The DNA for the CDR3 is TGTGCCAGCAGCGTGTTGCTCACAGATACGCAGTATTTT. The rearrangement uses TRBV9 and TRBJ2-3; unclear D gene. CDR3 length: 13 residues. The germline V and J ends were trimmed by 2 bases and 2 bases, with 6 bases remaining between them. From germline, CDR1 is SGDLS and CDR2 YYNGEE.

The rearrangement joins TRBV7-3 to TRBJ2-1; 7 nucleotides agree with TRBD2. V shed 1 base, J shed 2 bases, and the junction held 5 bases outside the gene matches. CDR3 size: 16 residues. Looked up from germline, CDR1 is SGHTA and CDR2 is FQGTGA. CDR3 coding DNA: TGTGCCAGCAGCTTAAGAGACGGGACTACCTACAATGAGCAGTTCTTC. Protein sequence: CASSLRDGTTYNEQFF.

V and J are TRBV30 and TRBJ2-7; 12 nucleotides agree with TRBD1. Trimming took 5 bases from V and 5 from J; bases not matched to a gene: 4. CDR1 is GTSNPN, CDR2 SVGIG, per germline (reference sequence). The CDR3 totals 13 residues. This CDR3 is CAWQGTGGNEQYF. The CDR3, as DNA: TGTGCCTGGCAAGGGACAGGGGGCAACGAGCAGTACTTC. Variable domain in full (rest from reference TRBV30 and TRBJ2-7): SQTIHQWPATLVQPVGSPLSLECTVEGTSNPNLYWYRQAAGRGLQLLFYSVGIGQISSEVPQNLSASRPQDRQFILSSKKLLLSDSGFYLCAWQGTGGNEQYFGPGTRLTVT.

V gene TRBV5-1 combines with J gene TRBJ2-1, with 9 bases aligning to TRBD2. Losses at the gene ends were 0 bases for V and 5 bases for J; bases not matched to a gene: 12. Per the germline V gene, CDR1 is SGHRS and CDR2 is YFSETQ. The CDR3 extends over 18 amino acids. The CDR3 nucleotides are TGCGCCAGCAGCTTGGGGGTTAGGAGACTAGCGGACCACAATGAGCAGTTCTTC. Amino acid sequence: CASSLGVRRLADHNEQFF.

Only one count was recorded for this clone. The rearrangement links TRBV18 to TRBJ2-3; D possibly corresponds to TRBD2 (6 bases). Germline lookup yields CDR1 KGHSH and CDR2 LQKENI. The V end was cut by 4 bases, the J end by 0 bases, with 11 bases between. The CDR3 sequence is 15 residues long. CDR3 nucleotide sequence: TGTGCCAGCTCACAGGGACTGATCAGCACAGATACGCAGTATTTT. This encodes CASSQGLISTDTQYF.

The V and J genes are TRBV4-1 and TRBJ1-2; D is undetermined. The V gene lost 1 base and the J gene lost 4 bases, with 13 bases spanning the gap. From germline, CDR1 is MGHRA and CDR2 YSYEKL. The CDR3 spans 15 residues. CDR3: CASSQVRSDLYGYTF. The CDR3 nucleotides are TGCGCCAGCAGCCAAGTCCGGTCAGATCTCTATGGCTACACCTTC.

This chain links TRBV7-9 with TRBJ2-3; 8 nucleotides agree with TRBD1. J lost 4 bases, V lost 9 bases, and 9 bases had no gene match. CDR3 length: 14 residues. Looked up from germline, CDR1 is SEHNR and CDR2 is FQNEAQ (reference sequence). The CDR3 reads CASNRGATADTQYF. CDR3 in DNA: TGTGCCAGTAACAGGGGGGCCACGGCAGATACGCAGTATTTT.

V and J are TRBV2 and TRBJ1-3, with D hard to call. From germline, CDR1 is SNHLY and CDR2 FYNNEI. Trimming shortened V by 8 bases and J by 3 bases, and 8 bases separated the two germline ends. The CDR3 runs to 12 residues. CDR3 amino acids: CASGDFGNTIYF. CDR3 in DNA: TGTGCCAGCGGCGACTTTGGAAACACCATATATTTT.

The chain's CDR3 is CASSIGGLSTEAFF. The CDR3 DNA is TGTGCCAGTAGTATTGGGGGACTGAGCACTGAAGCTTTCTTT. J is TRBJ1-1 and V is TRBV19, with a tentative D call TRBD1 (5 bases). The CDR3 has 14 residues. Germline CDR1 and CDR2: LNHDA and SQIVND (reference sequence). Trimming took off 3 bases at V and 4 bases at J, with 12 bases between the two ends.

A few counts support this clone. This sequence joins TRBV5-5 and TRBJ2-1; perhaps TRBD2 as D (5 bases). CDR1 is SGHKS and CDR2 is YYEKEE in the germline V gene (reference sequence). V was shortened by 3 bases and J by 6 bases, with 13 bases between the two germline ends. The CDR3 has 14 residues. The CDR3 region has the DNA TGTGCCAGCAGCTCGGAGGACGGCAGCAATGAGCAGTTCTTC. It translates to CASSSEDGSNEQFF.

The chain links TRBV5-1 to TRBJ2-2, with D tentatively TRBD1 (5 bases). The CDR3 sequence is 13 residues long. In germline, CDR1 is SGHRS, CDR2 YFSETQ. The V and J ends lost 3 bases and 6 bases respectively, with 9 bases between them. CDR3 residues: CASSSSQAGELFF. The DNA for the CDR3 is TGCGCCAGCAGCTCCTCACAGGCCGGGGAGCTGTTTTTT.

This chain uses TRBV30 with TRBJ2-7, with 7 positions matching TRBD2. V trimming: 5 bases; J trimming: 3 bases; junction bases outside the gene matches: 4. CDR3 size: 12 residues. Germline V gene sequence: CDR1 GTSNPN, CDR2 SVGIG (reference sequence). CDR3 loop: CAWGGGSYEQYF. The CDR3 DNA sequence: TGTGCCTGGGGAGGCGGGAGCTACGAGCAGTACTTC.

V and J are TRBV7-2 and TRBJ2-3, with unresolved D. This CDR3 contains 14 residues. Germline V gene data show CDR1 as SGHTA and CDR2 as FQGNSA. V shed 1 base and J shed 2 bases, with 7 bases lying between them. The CDR3 DNA reads as TGTGCCAGCAGCTTAGGGATTAACACAGATACGCAGTATTTT. Protein: CASSLGINTDTQYF. Complete variable domain (other parts from reference TRBV7-2 and TRBJ2-3): GAGVSQSPSNKVTEKGKDVELRCDPISGHTALYWYRQSLGQGLEFLIYFQGNSAPDKSGLPSDRFSAERTGGSVSTLTIQRTQQEDSAVYLCASSLGINTDTQYFGPGTRLTVL.

The J gene is TRBJ2-7, the V gene TRBV27; unclear D gene. The CDR3 contains 16 residues. The V end was cut by 6 bases, the J end by 6 bases, with 24 bases between. The germline gives CDR1 MNHEY, CDR2 SMNVEV (reference sequence). The CDR3 coding sequence is TGTGCCAGCAGCCAAAACCCCTGGTCCGGGCAGGCCGAGCAGTACTTC. Translated: CASSQNPWSGQAEQYF.

V is TRBV11-2 and J is TRBJ2-1; TRBD2 agrees at 9 bases. Trimming cost V 2 bases and J 9 bases; bases outside gene matches: 11. CDR3 size: 16 residues. Germline V gene data show CDR1 as SGHAT and CDR2 as FQNNGV. Here the CDR3 DNA reads TGTGCCAGCAGCTTAACTCCGGGACTAGCATCCCGTGAGCAGTTCTTC. This gives the protein CASSLTPGLASREQFF. The variable domain in full, with the rest retrieved from reference TRBV11-2 and TRBJ2-1, is EAGVAQSPRYKIIEKRQSVAFWCNPISGHATLYWYQQILGQGPKLLIQFQNNGVVDDSQLPKDRFSAERLKGVDSTLKIQPAKLEDSAVYLCASSLTPGLASREQFFGPGTRLTVL.

This chain links TRBV7-9 with TRBJ1-5, with D unresolved. The CDR3 extends over 14 amino acids. Germline V lookup: CDR1 SEHNR, CDR2 FQNEAQ (reference sequence). V lost 5 bases to trimming and J lost 7 bases, with 15 bases between them. As DNA, the CDR3 is TGTGCCAGCAGCCCATCTTGGACGGAACAGCCCCAGCATTTT. The encoded protein is CASSPSWTEQPQHF.

V and J are TRBV5-4 and TRBJ1-1; 9 positions agree with TRBD1. The trim removed 0 bases at V and 6 bases at J, leaving 3 bases unmatched. The CDR3 extends over 14 amino acids. Germline V lookup: CDR1 SGHNT, CDR2 YYREEE (reference sequence). The CDR3: CASSLGTGDAEAFF. CDR3 bases: TGTGCCAGCAGCTTGGGGACAGGGGACGCTGAAGCTTTCTTT.